This T cell receptor beta chain was retrieved from a study of OX40 agonist ivuxolimab in advanced cancers. Across the study: Participants averaged approximately 60 years of age (range about 23 to 80) and were 75% to 90% male.

The CDR3 spans 13 residues. Trimming pared 6 bases from V and 9 bases from J, leaving 15 bases between. From germline, CDR1 is MNHEY and CDR2 SVGAGI. Generated by immunoSEQ multiplex PCR, the TCRdb table keeps only in-frame clones and is missing some. This sample has about 67,000 clones, with 84% found just once. The material was CD4+ or CD8+ T cells sorted from blood, obtained in a trial of the OX40 agonist ivuxolimab. The sequence was collected from an adult with an advanced solid tumor such as melanoma, head and neck, liver or kidney cancer. The chain carries TRBV6-5 and TRBJ1-5, with D tentatively TRBD1 (5 bases). The CDR3 bases are TGTGCCAGCAGGAAAGACGGGGGAACGCCCCAGCATTTT. It specifies CASRKDGGTPQHF.